Given below is one T cell receptor beta chain in context. This clone was recorded a few times. Its cognate antigen has yet to be identified. Base qualities are missing; no much larger clone stands one base away. From the cysteine through the phenylalanine, the CDR3 covers 15 amino acids. The CDR3 DNA has 45 bases and is translated from base 1. Unmatched junction bases come to 9, with V trimmed by 1 base and J by 8 bases. CDR1 SGHTA and CDR2 FQGNSA are derived from the germline V gene. These data are taken from a study of beta chain features in type 1 diabetes (dated by TCRdb to 2016 to 2019). A note on the overall study: Mean age, gender distribution, total cell number and subset yield did not differ between patients and healthy donors. A total of roughly 110 million sorted cells were examined across all samples, and the number of cells per subset was strongly correlated with RNA yield. In the study, recently diagnosed type 1 diabetes patients and matched healthy donors were compared on the TCRB repertoires of their sorted circulating CD4+ T cell subsets. Regulatory and stem cell-like memory subsets were obtained from only 8 patients and about 8 healthy donors, while naive and central memory subsets were obtained from all 30 or so donors. What the work shows at the level of the full study, not this receptor alone: Patients with type 1 diabetes made fewer insertions and deleted more nucleotides at VDJ recombination sites, implying thymic rearrangement abnormalities. Shorter templates might be favored by PCR, yet because patient and control samples were amplified and corrected together, any such skew would affect both groups equally. HLA sub-analyses involved small numbers of individuals, so any influence of HLA type on TCRB rearrangement remained unresolved. Because cDNA was sequenced instead of genomic DNA, highly expressing activated cells could be over-represented, though the groups showed no difference in activation or CD3 levels. The naive, central memory and regulatory TCRB repertoires appeared to resemble one another more closely among patients than among healthy donors. Type 1 diabetes patients showed a moderate but significant shortening of TCRB CDR3 length in all four CD4+ subsets.

A single peripheral blood draw of approximately 110 mL on average was collected from each donor into heparinised tubes. A BD FACSAria II and a panel including CD45RO, CCR7, CD25, CD127, CD95 and CD27 were used to sort naive, central memory, regulatory and stem cell-like memory CD4+ T cells. A purity above 95% was achieved for all sorted populations. PBMCs were separated immediately by Lymphoprep density gradient centrifugation and were stained directly, without being cultured. Samples were stained and sorted in pairs, with one healthy donor and one patient per experiment, so that batch effects were minimized. The entire isolated RNA was reverse transcribed using the High Capacity cDNA Reverse Transcription Kit, and thus expressed TCRB transcripts were sequenced. Deep immunoSEQ sequencing was applied to naive, central memory and regulatory T cell samples, giving an average of approximately 4 million total reads per sample. After sorted cells were lysed in RLT buffer, RNA was extracted with DNase-treated RNeasy Micro or Mini kits, with the choice depending on cell number. To prevent cross-contamination, each cell subset was processed individually, whereas patient and healthy donor samples were processed jointly. The immunoSEQ multiplex PCR was used to amplify TCRB sequences from cDNA, generating 87-bp fragments that spanned the CDR3 region. The amplicons were sequenced using the Illumina HiSeq platform. The paper's data handling went like this. Synthetic template baselines were used to correct PCR bias computationally, reads within Hamming distance 2 were collapsed, and singletons that could not be merged were discarded. By aligning reads against IMGT, V, D and J genes, CDR3 length, and insertions or deletions at six rearrangement sites were assigned. Within each subset, clonotype counts were normalized to sorted cell number, and only after that were true diversity and Gini coefficients computed with the tcR R package. The overlap coefficient, calculated on TCRB nucleotide sequences, was used to quantify repertoire sharing. Out-of-frame TCRB sequences from naive cells were analyzed as a proxy for the pre-selection repertoire. Entries here come from immuneACCESS through TCRdb and include only in-frame sequences with V and J called. Some clones fail to appear in such tables; in the studies checked, an unresolved V gene covers under half of the shortfall, and the cause of the remainder is unknown. V, J and clone size reflect that table, while D and trimming were determined from the DNA. This sample is represented by under 250,000 clones; 13% to 15% of them were singletons. More than 0.02% of the sample is in the top ten clones.

Sequenced sample: naive CD4+ T cells from blood. In light of the paper, this sample's cell subset or site label describes: true naive CD4+ T cells. Recombination linked TRBV7-2 to TRBJ1-1, and TRBD1 matches 8 of the central bases. The receptor's source is a woman aged 40 to 50 in good health. This receptor has the CDR3 CASSLVPGQGWEAFF. The nucleotide sequence is TGTGCCAGCAGCTTAGTCCCCGGACAGGGTTGGGAAGCTTTCTTT.